One sample yielded the 14 T cell receptor beta chains listed below, sequenced in a study of response to subunit inactivated influenza vaccine. TCRdb fed the RT-PCR reads into MiXCR, producing one record per CDR3 protein. The sample lists about 570,000 distinct CDR3 sequences, approximately 11% occurring once. The same data also went into a second study, on T cells expressing NK-cell markers. That work contributes: 5'RACE template switching with UMIs generated TCR beta cDNA.

Specimen: PBMCs from blood, collected on the day of vaccination. The receptor source for this set is a man aged 50-60 years who received an inactivated influenza vaccine.

This clonotype was detected only a few times. The chain has TRBV12-3 or TRBV12-4 and TRBJ2-5, with TRBD2 matching over 12 bases. CDR3 size: 14 residues. Losses at the gene ends were 7 bases for V and 4 bases for J; bases not matched to a gene: 4. The CDR3 bases are TGTGCCAGCAATCTAGCGGGGGGGCCAGAGACCCAGTACTTC. Translating gives CASNLAGGPETQYF.

In its sample, this clonotype was seen a few times. This sequence joins TRBV4-3 and TRBJ2-7; the D gene could be TRBD1 or TRBD2 (5 bases each). Germline CDR1 is LGHNA and CDR2 is YSLEER. The CDR3 loop spans 16 amino acids. The V and J ends lost 4 bases and 0 bases respectively, with 16 bases between them. CDR3 in DNA: TGCGCCAGCAGCCGGAACCGGGACCACAGCTCCTACGAGCAGTACTTC. It specifies CASSRNRDHSSYEQYF.

V and J are TRBV7-2 and TRBJ2-5; a possible D gene is TRBD2 (6 bases). Germline V CDR1 and CDR2: SGHTA, FQGNSA. Trimming took off 4 bases at V and 2 bases at J, with 8 bases between the two ends. This CDR3 contains 13 residues. Here the CDR3 reads CASSSTRQETQYF. Written as DNA, the CDR3 is TGTGCCAGCAGCTCGACTAGACAAGAGACCCAGTACTTC. Looking up the rest from reference TRBV7-2 and TRBJ2-5 gives the full variable domain: GAGVSQSPSNKVTEKGKDVELRCDPISGHTALYWYRQSLGQGLEFLIYFQGNSAPDKSGLPSDRFSAERTGGSVSTLTIQRTQQEDSAVYLCASSSTRQETQYFGPGTRLLVL.

Only a few counts were recorded for this clonotype. The chain combines TRBV27 with TRBJ2-7; 7 bases are shared with TRBD1. Looked up from germline, CDR1 is MNHEY and CDR2 is SMNVEV (reference sequence). The ends lost 5 bases at V and 5 bases at J; junction bases unmatched: 15. The CDR3 extends over 16 amino acids. In DNA, the CDR3 is TGTGCCAGCAGTACCAGTTGGACAGGAGGAGGAGACGAGCAGTACTTC. This translates into CASSTSWTGGGDEQYF.

This clonotype turned up a few times. The chain combines TRBV29-1 with TRBJ2-5, with no clear D. V lost 0 bases and J lost 1, with 9 bases in between. The CDR3 covers 14 residues. The germline V gene has CDR1 SQVTM and CDR2 ANQGSEA. CDR3 sequence reads: CSVEDESGQETQYF. CDR3 in DNA: TGCAGCGTTGAAGATGAATCCGGCCAAGAGACCCAGTACTTC.

With regard to this clonotype: The junction departs from the called germline gene at one end, perhaps through a read error. The genes are TRBV4-3 and TRBJ2-1, with D possibly matching TRBD2 (5 bases). The CDR3 contains 14 residues. The germline V gene encodes CDR1 LGHNA and CDR2 YSLEER. The CDR3 protein is CTSSQDSVYNEQFF. CDR3 sequence (DNA): TGCACCAGCAGCCAAGATAGCGTATACAATGAGCAGTTCTTC.

The count of this clonotype is one. This rearrangement joins TRBV9 to TRBJ2-3; the D gene is possibly TRBD2 (6 bases). The CDR3 totals 14 residues. Germline CDR1 and CDR2: SGDLS and YYNGEE. The V end lost 2 bases, the J end lost 2 bases, and 9 bases lay between the germline ends. The CDR3 protein is CASSVGGPTDTQYF. DNA of the CDR3: TGTGCCAGCAGCGTGGGGGGACCCACAGATACGCAGTATTTT.

In its sample, this clonotype was seen a few times. This chain links TRBV20-1 with TRBJ1-1; D might be TRBD1 (5 bases). CDR1 is DFQATT and CDR2 is SNEGSKA in the germline V gene (reference sequence). Trimming removed 0 bases at V and 10 bases at J, with 15 bases between. The CDR3 consists of 13 residues. The CDR3 reads CSARDGGVDGAFF. The CDR3 DNA is TGCAGTGCTAGAGATGGGGGGGTCGATGGAGCTTTCTTT.

J is TRBJ2-1 and V is TRBV20-1; D is uncertain. This CDR3 has 16 amino acids. Germline CDR1 DFQATT, CDR2 SNEGSKA (reference sequence). Trimming took 5 bases from V and 9 from J, leaving 26 bases between them. The CDR3 DNA reads TGCAGTGCTTGGCCACTCACCCGGGCCCCCGGAGTTGAGCAGTTCTTC. Amino acid sequence: CSAWPLTRAPGVEQFF.

In this sample, this clonotype turned up once. This chain links TRBV5-1 with TRBJ2-7; possible D gene TRBD2, 5 bases. CDR3 length: 15 amino acids. V shed 1 base and J shed 4 bases, with 15 bases lying between them. The V gene's germline CDR1 is SGHRS and CDR2 YFSETQ. The CDR3 here is CASSLSQARGYEQYF. In nucleotides, the CDR3 is TGCGCCAGCAGCTTGTCGCAGGCTAGAGGGTACGAGCAGTACTTC.

This clonotype was observed a few times. The chain uses TRBV29-1 and TRBJ2-7; no firm D call. There are 12 residues in the CDR3. V was clipped by 4 bases and J by 7 bases, with 14 bases between them. Germline V gene lookup returns CDR1 SQVTM and CDR2 ANQGSEA. The CDR3 reads CSVGQRFREQYF. CDR3 coding DNA: TGCAGCGTTGGGCAAAGATTTAGGGAGCAGTACTTC.

This clonotype was seen a handful of times. This chain links TRBV10-2 with TRBJ2-4, with a tentative D call TRBD2 (7 bases). This CDR3 region has 16 residues. CDR1 WSHSY and CDR2 SAAADI come from the germline V gene. V was pared by 2 bases and J by 1 base, with 12 bases between. This chain's CDR3 is CASSEAGALAKNIQYF. In nucleotides, the CDR3 is TGCGCCAGCAGTGAGGCGGGGGCGCTGGCCAAAAACATTCAGTACTTC.

The V gene is TRBV18, the J gene TRBJ2-1, with D unresolved. V dropped 6 bases and J dropped 9 bases, with 12 bases sitting between them. CDR1 KGHSH and CDR2 LQKENI come from the germline V gene. There are 12 residues in the CDR3. CDR3: CASSPRLSEQFF. CDR3 nucleotide sequence: TGTGCCAGCTCCCCTCGCTTAAGTGAGCAGTTCTTC.

This clonotype appeared a few times. This chain links TRBV29-1 with TRBJ2-5, with TRBD2 as a possible D gene (5 bases). V was trimmed by 7 bases and J by 2 bases, leaving 14 bases between them. The CDR3 length is 13 residues. The germline CDR1 and CDR2 sequences are SQVTM and ANQGSEA. Written as DNA, the CDR3 is TGCAGCGCCGACACTGGGAGTCAAGAGACCCAGTACTTC. This codes for CSADTGSQETQYF.